The entry below describes one T cell receptor beta chain. This specimen belongs to a study of T cell clones after liver transplantation. Some clones are missing from TCRdb's copy, which holds only in-frame ones; the method was immunoSEQ multiplex PCR. The data show 75,000 to 95,000 clones, approximately 80% seen once. The receptor comes from a human patient who received a liver transplant. These T cells may partly come from the graft donor. Sequences were derived from CD4+ T cells from blood, sampled 48 to 50 months after liver transplant.

The chain's CDR3 is CASSENRAFYEQYF. The CDR3 DNA sequence: TGTGCCAGCAGTGAGAACAGGGCTTTCTACGAGCAGTACTTC. The V and J genes are TRBV2 and TRBJ2-7, with a weak D call TRBD1 (6 bases). CDR1 is SNHLY, CDR2 FYNNEI, per germline. The CDR3 loop spans 14 amino acids. The ends were cut back, 3 bases at V and 3 bases at J, with 12 bases in the middle.